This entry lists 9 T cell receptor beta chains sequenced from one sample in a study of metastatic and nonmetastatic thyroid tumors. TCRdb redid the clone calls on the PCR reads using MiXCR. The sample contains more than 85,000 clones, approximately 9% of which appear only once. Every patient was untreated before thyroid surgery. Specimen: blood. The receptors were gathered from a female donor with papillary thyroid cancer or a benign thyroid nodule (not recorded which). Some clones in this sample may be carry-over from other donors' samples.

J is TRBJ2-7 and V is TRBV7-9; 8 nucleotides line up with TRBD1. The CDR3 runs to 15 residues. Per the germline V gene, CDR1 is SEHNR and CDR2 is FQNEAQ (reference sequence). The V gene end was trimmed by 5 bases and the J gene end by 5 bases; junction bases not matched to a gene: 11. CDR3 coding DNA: TGTGCCAGCAGCCACCCTACTACAGGGGGAAACGAGCAGTACTTC. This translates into CASSHPTTGGNEQYF.

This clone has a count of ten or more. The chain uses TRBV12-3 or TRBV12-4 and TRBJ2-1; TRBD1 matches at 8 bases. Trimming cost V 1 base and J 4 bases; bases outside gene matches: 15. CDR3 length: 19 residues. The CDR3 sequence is CASSLVLRTGFSDYNEQFF. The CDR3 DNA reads TGTGCCAGCAGTTTAGTTCTACGGACAGGGTTCAGCGATTACAATGAGCAGTTCTTC.

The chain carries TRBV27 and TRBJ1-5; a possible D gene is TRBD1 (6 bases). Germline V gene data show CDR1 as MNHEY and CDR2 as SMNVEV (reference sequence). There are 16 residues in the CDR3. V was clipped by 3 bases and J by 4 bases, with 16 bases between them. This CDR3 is CASSFYRTVDNQPQHF. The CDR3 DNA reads TGTGCCAGCAGTTTTTACCGGACAGTCGATAATCAGCCCCAGCATTTT.

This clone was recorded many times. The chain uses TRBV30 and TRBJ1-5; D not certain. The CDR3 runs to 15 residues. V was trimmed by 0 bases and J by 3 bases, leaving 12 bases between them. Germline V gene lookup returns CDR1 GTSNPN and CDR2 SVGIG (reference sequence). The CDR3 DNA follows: TGTGCCTGGAGTGTTATAGGGCGTAACAATCAGCCCCAGCATTTT. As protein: CAWSVIGRNNQPQHF.

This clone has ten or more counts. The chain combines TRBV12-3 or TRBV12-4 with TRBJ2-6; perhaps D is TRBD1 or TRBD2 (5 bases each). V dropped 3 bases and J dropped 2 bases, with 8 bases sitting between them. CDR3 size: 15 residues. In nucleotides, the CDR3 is TGTGCCAGCAGTTTGATGGGGGCTGGGGCCAACGTCCTGACTTTC. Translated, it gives CASSLMGAGANVLTF.

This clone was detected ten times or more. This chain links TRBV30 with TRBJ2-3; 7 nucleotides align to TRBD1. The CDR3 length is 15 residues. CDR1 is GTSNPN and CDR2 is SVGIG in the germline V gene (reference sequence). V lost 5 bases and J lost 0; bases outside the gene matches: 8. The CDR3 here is CAWATGVSSTDTQYF. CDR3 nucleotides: TGTGCCTGGGCCACAGGGGTTTCTAGCACAGATACGCAGTATTTT.

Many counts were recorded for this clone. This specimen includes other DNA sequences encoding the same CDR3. The CDR3 DNA follows: TGTGCCAGCAGCCCGACTAGCGGTAGCACAGATACGCAGTATTTT. It codes for CASSPTSGSTDTQYF. The chain combines TRBV3-1 with TRBJ2-3; 9 positions match TRBD2. V trimming: 4 bases; J trimming: 0 bases; junction bases outside the gene matches: 2. Germline-derived CDR1 and CDR2 are LGHDT and YNNKEL (reference sequence). The CDR3 extends over 15 amino acids.

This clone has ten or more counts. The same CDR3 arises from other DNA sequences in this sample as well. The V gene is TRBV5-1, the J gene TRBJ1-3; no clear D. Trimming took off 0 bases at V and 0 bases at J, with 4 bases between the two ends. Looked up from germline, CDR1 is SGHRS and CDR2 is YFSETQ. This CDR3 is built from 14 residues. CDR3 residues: CASSLAASGNTIYF. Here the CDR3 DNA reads TGCGCCAGCAGCTTGGCCGCCTCTGGAAACACCATATATTTT.

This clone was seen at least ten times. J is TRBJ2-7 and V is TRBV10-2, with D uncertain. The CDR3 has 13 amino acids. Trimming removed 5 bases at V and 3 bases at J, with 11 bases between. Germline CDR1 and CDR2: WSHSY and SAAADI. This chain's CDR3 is CASSYDVGYEQYF. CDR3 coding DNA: TGCGCCAGCAGTTACGATGTGGGCTACGAGCAGTACTTC.